The clone carrying this T cell receptor beta chain has a count of ten or more. The data were obtained in a study of molecular identifiers for immune sequencing clone quantification. TCRdb redid the calling of the PCR reads with MiXCR, one entry per CDR3 protein. The data hold more than 95,000 distinct CDR3 sequences, with approximately 24% observed a single time. The germline gives CDR1 MNHEY, CDR2 SMNVEV (reference sequence). V was pared by 1 base and J by 7 bases, with 6 bases of the junction left unmatched. The CDR3 loop spans 14 amino acids. Material for sequencing was naive CD8+ T cells from blood, with Jurkat cell RNA spiked in. Subset denoted: FACS-sorted CD8+CD4-CCR7+CD45RA+ naive T cells. The chain joins TRBV27 to TRBJ2-7; 8 nucleotides agree with TRBD1. The sequence came from a human donor in good health. Some libraries in this study had Jurkat cell RNA spiked in. CDR3 sequence: CASSLWGTGQEQYF. Written as DNA, the CDR3 is TGTGCCAGCAGTTTATGGGGGACAGGTCAAGAGCAGTACTTC.